These 17 T cell receptor beta chains originate from one sample sequenced in a study of shared clonotypes between healthy human individuals. Some clones are missing from TCRdb's copy, which holds only in-frame ones; the method was immunoSEQ multiplex PCR. The sample records some 2.1 million clones, roughly 95% being singletons. The source material was naive CD4+ T cells sorted from blood. The sample's subset: CD45RA+ positively selected. The origin of the receptors is a man between 18 and 29 years old in good health.

In DNA form, the CDR3 reads TGTGCCAGCAGTTACATTGGGGTGGGACAGCCCCAGCATTTT. Its protein product is CASSYIGVGQPQHF. V usage is TRBV6-5 and J usage is TRBJ1-5; unclear D gene. CDR3 size: 14 residues. Trimming shortened V by 2 bases and J by 7 bases, and 12 bases separated the two germline ends. Per germline, CDR1 MNHEY and CDR2 SVGAGI.

V gene TRBV6-6 combines with J gene TRBJ2-2; D perhaps matches TRBD1 (6 bases). Germline values: CDR1 MNHNY, CDR2 SVGAGI (reference sequence). The CDR3 covers 14 residues. V lost 9 bases and J lost 1, with 12 bases in between. The DNA for the CDR3 is TGTGCCAGTCAGGGGTCTCGGAACACCGGGGAGCTGTTTTTT. Residues: CASQGSRNTGELFF.

The rearrangement joins TRBV6-1 to TRBJ2-7; D might be TRBD1 or TRBD2, each matching 5 bases. The CDR3 loop spans 13 amino acids. Germline V gene data show CDR1 as MNHNS and CDR2 as SASEGT. V was shortened by 7 bases and J by 2 bases, with 12 bases between the two germline ends. CDR3 in amino acids: CASTPGTTYEQYF. The CDR3 DNA reads as TGTGCCAGCACCCCCGGGACGACCTACGAGCAGTACTTC.

The rearrangement joins TRBV18 to TRBJ2-7; 7 nucleotides align to TRBD2. After removal of 3 bases from V and 3 bases from J, the junction contained 11 bases not matched to a gene. Looked up from germline, CDR1 is KGHSH and CDR2 is LQKENI. The CDR3 totals 16 residues. DNA for the CDR3: TGTGCCAGCTCACCGATTGCGGGGGTTGGGGGCTACGAGCAGTACTTC. Protein product: CASSPIAGVGGYEQYF.

The CDR3 sequence: CASSPTGGGSDTEAFF. The CDR3 DNA reads TGTGCCAGCTCACCGACAGGGGGCGGATCGGACACTGAAGCTTTCTTT. V and J are TRBV18 and TRBJ1-1, with 10 bases matching TRBD1. The CDR3 sequence is 16 residues long. V trimming: 3 bases; J trimming: 3 bases; junction bases outside the gene matches: 7. In germline, CDR1 is KGHSH, CDR2 LQKENI.

As for this clone: Other nucleotide sequences from this sample produce the same CDR3. The chain has TRBV10-3 and TRBJ2-7; D is unresolved. Germline CDR1 is ENHRY and CDR2 is SYGVKD. Trimming took off 0 bases at V and 5 bases at J, with 2 bases between the two ends. The length of the CDR3 is 11 residues. CDR3 amino acids: CAISESNEQYF. In DNA, the CDR3 is TGTGCCATCAGTGAGTCAAACGAGCAGTACTTC.

The chain joins TRBV30 to TRBJ1-2; 10 nucleotides agree with TRBD1. V shed 5 bases, J shed 4 bases, and the junction held 7 bases outside the gene matches. Germline lookup yields CDR1 GTSNPN and CDR2 SVGIG (reference sequence). The CDR3 spans 14 residues. Here the CDR3 DNA reads TGTGCCTGGGTGACAGGGGGCGAGCGCTATGGCTACACCTTC. Translating gives CAWVTGGERYGYTF.

The chain joins TRBV19 to TRBJ1-6; 8 nucleotides line up with TRBD1. V was pared by 10 bases and J by 10 bases, with 9 bases of the junction left unmatched. Germline V CDR1 and CDR2: LNHDA, SQIVND (reference sequence). This CDR3 has 13 amino acids. CDR3 in amino acids: CATSDRENSPLHF. The CDR3 nucleotides read TGTGCCACCTCGGACAGGGAGAACTCACCCCTCCACTTT.

About this clone itself: This may arise from a read error, as a much more abundant clone is one base away. The chain links TRBV5-6 to TRBJ2-7; D possibly corresponds to TRBD2 (6 bases). CDR1 SGHDT and CDR2 YYEEEE come from the germline V gene. The length of the CDR3 is 14 residues. Trimming cost V 3 bases and J 0 bases, with 10 bases left between them. The chain's CDR3 is CASSWAGGSYEQYF. The CDR3 nucleotides read TGTGCCAGCAGCTGGGCCGGGGGCTCCTACGAGCAGTACTTC.

About this clone: Other DNA sequences in this specimen translate into the identical CDR3. V and J are TRBV10-3 and TRBJ1-2, with D perhaps TRBD1 (5 bases). The germline CDR1 and CDR2 sequences are ENHRY and SYGVKD. V lost 6 bases and J lost 2, with 7 bases in between. This CDR3 is built from 12 residues. In DNA form, the CDR3 reads TGTGCCATCAGCCGGGACAACTATGGCTACACCTTC. Its translation: CAISRDNYGYTF.

The rearrangement uses TRBV10-3 and TRBJ2-1, with TRBD2 matching 10 bases. Germline CDR1 reads ENHRY; CDR2 reads SYGVKD. There are 15 residues in the CDR3. V shed 10 bases and J 9 bases; nucleotides not matched to a gene: 15. CDR3 amino acids: CATQGGTSDAGEQFF. The DNA for the CDR3 is TGTGCCACGCAGGGAGGGACTAGCGACGCAGGTGAGCAGTTCTTC.

The J gene is TRBJ1-6, the V gene TRBV30; D is unclear. CDR3 size: 15 residues. Germline V CDR1 and CDR2: GTSNPN, SVGIG (reference sequence). The V and J ends lost 2 bases and 8 bases respectively, with 16 bases between them. Written as DNA, the CDR3 is TGTGCCTGGAGTCCAGTTCTACCCCTCCATTCACCCCTCCACTTT. Amino acids: CAWSPVLPLHSPLHF.

The rearrangement joins TRBV7-8 to TRBJ1-5; 10 nucleotides line up with TRBD1. The CDR3 covers 18 residues. Trimming cost V 2 bases and J 2 bases; bases outside gene matches: 9. The germline V gene has CDR1 SGHVS and CDR2 FQNEAQ. DNA for the CDR3: TGTGCCAGCAGCTTATGGGGGACAGGGGTTCGCGGCAATCAGCCCCAGCATTTT. This gives the protein CASSLWGTGVRGNQPQHF.

The table lists this clone with a count of one. The chain uses TRBV10-1 and TRBJ2-1; D could derive from TRBD1 or TRBD2 (6 bases each). Trimming removed 0 bases from V and 8 bases from J, with 17 bases in between. Looked up from germline, CDR1 is WNHNN and CDR2 is SYGVQD (reference sequence). The CDR3 runs 16 residues. CDR3 protein: CASSESPGAGEHEQFF. Written as DNA, the CDR3 is TGCGCCAGCAGTGAGTCTCCGGGGGCCGGGGAGCATGAGCAGTTCTTC.

The chain joins TRBV11-2 to TRBJ2-7, with TRBD2 matching over 9 bases. From germline, CDR1 is SGHAT and CDR2 FQNNGV. Trimming at V came to 5 bases and at J to 3 bases, leaving 5 bases not matched to a gene. The CDR3 is 14 residues long. CDR3 nucleotides: TGTGCCAGCAGCCGGGTAGCGGGGGTCTACGAGCAGTACTTC. Translation: CASSRVAGVYEQYF.

Concerning this clone itself: This sample includes further DNA sequences coding for the same CDR3. The chain carries TRBV5-5 and TRBJ2-7, with D tentatively TRBD1 (5 bases). Trimming shortened V by 1 base and J by 3 bases, and 5 bases separated the two germline ends. Looked up from germline, CDR1 is SGHKS and CDR2 is YYEKEE (reference sequence). The CDR3 covers 12 residues. The CDR3 spells CASSLQGYEQYF. The CDR3 nucleotides are TGTGCCAGCAGCTTGCAGGGCTACGAGCAGTACTTC.

The chain couples TRBV5-1 to TRBJ2-3, with 7 bases lining up with TRBD1. CDR1 is SGHRS, CDR2 YFSETQ, per germline. The CDR3 consists of 14 residues. V lost 6 bases, J lost 0 bases, and 4 bases stayed unmatched. The CDR3 DNA follows: TGCGCCAGCACCCCGGACAGGAGCACAGATACGCAGTATTTT. Translation: CASTPDRSTDTQYF.